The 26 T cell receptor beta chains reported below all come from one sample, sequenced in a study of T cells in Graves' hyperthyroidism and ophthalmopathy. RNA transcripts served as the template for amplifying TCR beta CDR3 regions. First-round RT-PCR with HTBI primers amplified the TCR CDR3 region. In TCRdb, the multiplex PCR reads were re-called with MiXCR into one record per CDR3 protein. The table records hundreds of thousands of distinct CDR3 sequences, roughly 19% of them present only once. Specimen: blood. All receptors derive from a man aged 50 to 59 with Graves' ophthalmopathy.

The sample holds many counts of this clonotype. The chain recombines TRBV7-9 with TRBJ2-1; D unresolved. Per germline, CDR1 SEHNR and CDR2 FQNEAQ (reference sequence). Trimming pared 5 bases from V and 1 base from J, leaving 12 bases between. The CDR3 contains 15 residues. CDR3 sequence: CASSPLGGSYNEQFF. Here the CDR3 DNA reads TGTGCCAGCAGCCCACTTGGTGGTTCCTACAATGAGCAGTTCTTC.

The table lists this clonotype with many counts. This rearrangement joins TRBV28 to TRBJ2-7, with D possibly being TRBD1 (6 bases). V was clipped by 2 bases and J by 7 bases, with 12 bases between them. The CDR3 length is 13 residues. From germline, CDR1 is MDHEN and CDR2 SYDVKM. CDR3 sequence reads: CASSLPQGFEQYF. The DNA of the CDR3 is TGTGCCAGCAGTTTACCACAGGGTTTTGAGCAGTACTTC.

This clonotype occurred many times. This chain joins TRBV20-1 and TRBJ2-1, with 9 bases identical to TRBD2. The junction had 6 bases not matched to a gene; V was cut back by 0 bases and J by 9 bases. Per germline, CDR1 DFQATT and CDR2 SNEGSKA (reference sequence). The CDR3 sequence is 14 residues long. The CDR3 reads CSAREGGRGGEQFF. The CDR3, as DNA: TGCAGTGCTAGAGAAGGCGGGAGGGGGGGTGAGCAGTTCTTC.

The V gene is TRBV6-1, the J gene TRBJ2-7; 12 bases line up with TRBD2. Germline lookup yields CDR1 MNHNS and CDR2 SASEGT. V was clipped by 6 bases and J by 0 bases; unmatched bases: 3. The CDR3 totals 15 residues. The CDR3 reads CASSPSGGVSYEQYF. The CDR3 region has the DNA TGTGCCAGCAGCCCTAGCGGGGGGGTCTCCTACGAGCAGTACTTC.

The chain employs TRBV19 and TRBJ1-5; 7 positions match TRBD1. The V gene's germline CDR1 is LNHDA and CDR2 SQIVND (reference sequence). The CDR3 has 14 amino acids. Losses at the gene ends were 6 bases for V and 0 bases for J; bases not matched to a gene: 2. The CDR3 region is CASRTGTSNQPQHF. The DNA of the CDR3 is TGTGCCAGTAGGACAGGGACTAGCAATCAGCCCCAGCATTTT.

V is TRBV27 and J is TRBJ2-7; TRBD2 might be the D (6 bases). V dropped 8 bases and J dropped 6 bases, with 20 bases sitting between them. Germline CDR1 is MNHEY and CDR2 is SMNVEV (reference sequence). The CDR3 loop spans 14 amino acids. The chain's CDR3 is CASRPGLTGVEQYF. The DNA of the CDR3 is TGTGCCAGCCGCCCAGGACTAACGGGAGTCGAGCAGTACTTC.

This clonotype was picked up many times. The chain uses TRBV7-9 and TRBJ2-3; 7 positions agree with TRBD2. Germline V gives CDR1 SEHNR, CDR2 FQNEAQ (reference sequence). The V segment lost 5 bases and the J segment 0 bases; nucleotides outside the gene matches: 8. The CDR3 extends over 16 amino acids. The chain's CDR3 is CASSPRAGISTDTQYF. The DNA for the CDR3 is TGTGCCAGCAGCCCTCGAGCGGGGATTAGCACAGATACGCAGTATTTT.

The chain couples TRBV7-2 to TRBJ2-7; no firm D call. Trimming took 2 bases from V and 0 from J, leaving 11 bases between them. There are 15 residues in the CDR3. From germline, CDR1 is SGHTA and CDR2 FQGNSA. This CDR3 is CASSLTLRGSYEQYF. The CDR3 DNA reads TGTGCCAGCAGCTTAACGCTACGCGGCTCCTACGAGCAGTACTTC.

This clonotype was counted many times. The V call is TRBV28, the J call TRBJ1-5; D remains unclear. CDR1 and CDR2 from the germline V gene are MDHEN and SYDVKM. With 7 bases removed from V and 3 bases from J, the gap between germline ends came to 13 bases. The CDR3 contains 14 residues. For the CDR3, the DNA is TGTGCCAGCATGAACTCTTGGTACAATCAGCCCCAGCATTTT. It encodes CASMNSWYNQPQHF.

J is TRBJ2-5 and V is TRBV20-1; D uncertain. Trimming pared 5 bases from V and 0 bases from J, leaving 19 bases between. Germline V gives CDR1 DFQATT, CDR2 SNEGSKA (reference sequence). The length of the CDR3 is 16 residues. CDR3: CSAPPIMGQYQETQYF. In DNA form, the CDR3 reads TGCAGTGCTCCTCCTATCATGGGCCAGTACCAAGAGACCCAGTACTTC.

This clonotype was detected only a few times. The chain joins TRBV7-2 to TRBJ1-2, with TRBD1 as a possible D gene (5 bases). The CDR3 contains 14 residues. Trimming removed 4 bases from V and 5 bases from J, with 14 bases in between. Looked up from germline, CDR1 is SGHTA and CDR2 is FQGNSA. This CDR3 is CASSSLAGPYGYTF. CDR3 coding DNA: TGTGCCAGCAGCTCTCTCGCGGGACCATATGGCTACACCTTC.

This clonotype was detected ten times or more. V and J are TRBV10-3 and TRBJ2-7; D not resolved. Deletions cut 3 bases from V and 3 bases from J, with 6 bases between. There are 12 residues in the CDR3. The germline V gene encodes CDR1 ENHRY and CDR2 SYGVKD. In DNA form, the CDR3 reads TGTGCCATCAGTGATAAAGACTACGAGCAGTACTTC. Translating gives CAISDKDYEQYF.

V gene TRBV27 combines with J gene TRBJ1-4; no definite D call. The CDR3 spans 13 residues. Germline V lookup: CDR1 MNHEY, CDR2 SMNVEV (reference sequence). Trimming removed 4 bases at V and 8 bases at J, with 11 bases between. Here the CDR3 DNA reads TGTGCCAGCAGTTCCACCGGTGGCGAAAAACTGTTTTTT. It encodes CASSSTGGEKLFF.

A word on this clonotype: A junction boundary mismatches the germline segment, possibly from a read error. This chain's CDR3 is CASSRQAGVQETQYF. The CDR3 coding sequence is TGTGCTAGCAGCCGTCAGGCAGGGGTACAAGAGACCCAGTACTTC. V usage is TRBV7-7 and J usage is TRBJ2-5; D may be TRBD1 (6 bases). The CDR3 has 15 residues. Germline V gene data show CDR1 as SSHAT and CDR2 as FNYEAQ (reference sequence).

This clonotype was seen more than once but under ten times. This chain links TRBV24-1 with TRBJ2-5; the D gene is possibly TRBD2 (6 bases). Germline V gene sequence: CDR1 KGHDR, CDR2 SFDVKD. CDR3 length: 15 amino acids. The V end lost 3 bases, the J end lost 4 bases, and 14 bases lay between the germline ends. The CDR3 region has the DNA TGTGCCACCAGTGATCCCTTGGGGCGGGGAGAGACCCAGTACTTC. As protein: CATSDPLGRGETQYF.

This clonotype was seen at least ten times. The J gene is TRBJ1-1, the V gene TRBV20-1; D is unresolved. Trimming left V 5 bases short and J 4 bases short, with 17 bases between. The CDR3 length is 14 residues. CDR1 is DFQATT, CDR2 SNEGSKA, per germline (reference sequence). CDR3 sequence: CSARSTQVGTEAFF. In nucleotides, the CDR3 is TGCAGTGCTCGCTCGACCCAGGTCGGCACTGAAGCTTTCTTT.

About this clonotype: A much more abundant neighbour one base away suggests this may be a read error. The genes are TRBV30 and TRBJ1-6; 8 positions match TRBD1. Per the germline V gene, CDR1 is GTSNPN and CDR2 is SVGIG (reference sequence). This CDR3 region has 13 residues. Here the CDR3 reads CAWSGTGNSPPHF. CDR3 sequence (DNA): TGTGCCTGGAGTGGGACAGGGAATTCACCCCCCCACTTT.

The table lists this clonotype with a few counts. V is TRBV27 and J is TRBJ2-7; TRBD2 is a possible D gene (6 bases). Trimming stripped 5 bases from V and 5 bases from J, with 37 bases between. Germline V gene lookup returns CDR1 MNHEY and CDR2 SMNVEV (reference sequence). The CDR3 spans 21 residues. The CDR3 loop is CASSPFPRSAVTSHPVDEQYF. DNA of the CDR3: TGTGCCAGCAGTCCCTTTCCTCGGAGCGCCGTAACTAGCCACCCAGTCGACGAGCAGTACTTC.

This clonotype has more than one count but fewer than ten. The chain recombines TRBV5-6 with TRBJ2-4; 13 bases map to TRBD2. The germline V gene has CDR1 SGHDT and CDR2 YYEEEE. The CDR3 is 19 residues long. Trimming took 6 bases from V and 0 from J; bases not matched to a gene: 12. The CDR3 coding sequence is TGTGCCAGCACCAGACTAGCGGGAGGCAGGGGGCTAGCCAAAAACATTCAGTACTTC. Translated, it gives CASTRLAGGRGLAKNIQYF.

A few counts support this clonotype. CDR3 nucleotide sequence: TGTGCCAGCAGTTCCTGGGAGATGGCGACCTACAATGAGCAGTTCTTC. This codes for CASSSWEMATYNEQFF. The genes are TRBV28 and TRBJ2-1; D may be TRBD2 (5 bases). The CDR3 is 16 amino acids. Germline CDR1 is MDHEN and CDR2 is SYDVKM. V lost 4 bases and J lost 2, with 15 bases in between. Combining the CDR3 with reference TRBV28 and TRBJ2-1 gives the whole variable domain DVKVTQSSRYLVKRTGEKVFLECVQDMDHENMFWYRQDPGLGLRLIYFSYDVKMKEKGDIPEGYSVSREKKERFSLILESASTNQTSMYLCASSSWEMATYNEQFFGPGTRLTVL.

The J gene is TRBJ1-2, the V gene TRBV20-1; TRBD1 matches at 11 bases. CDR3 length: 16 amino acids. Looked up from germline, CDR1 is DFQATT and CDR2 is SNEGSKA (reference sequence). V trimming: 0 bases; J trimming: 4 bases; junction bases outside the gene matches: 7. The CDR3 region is CSARDLRTGGSYGYTF. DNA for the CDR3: TGCAGTGCTAGAGATCTTCGGACAGGGGGCAGCTATGGCTACACCTTC.

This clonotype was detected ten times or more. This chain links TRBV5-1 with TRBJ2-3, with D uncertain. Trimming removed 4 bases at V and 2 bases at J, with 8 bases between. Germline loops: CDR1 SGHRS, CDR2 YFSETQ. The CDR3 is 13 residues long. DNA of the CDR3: TGCGCCAGCAGCCACCCTGACACAGATACGCAGTATTTT. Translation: CASSHPDTDTQYF.

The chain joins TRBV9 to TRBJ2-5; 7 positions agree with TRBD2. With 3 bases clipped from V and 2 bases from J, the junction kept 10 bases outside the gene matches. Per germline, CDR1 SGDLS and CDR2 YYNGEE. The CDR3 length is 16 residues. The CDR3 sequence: CASSEEGGRQQETQYF. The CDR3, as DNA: TGTGCCAGCAGCGAGGAGGGCGGGAGACAACAAGAGACCCAGTACTTC.

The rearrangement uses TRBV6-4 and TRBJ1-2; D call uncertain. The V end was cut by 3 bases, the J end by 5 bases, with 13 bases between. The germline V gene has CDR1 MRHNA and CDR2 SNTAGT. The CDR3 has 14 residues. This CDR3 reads CASSERRGEYGYTF. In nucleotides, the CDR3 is TGTGCCAGCAGTGAACGACGTGGGGAATATGGCTACACCTTC.

CDR3 DNA: TGTGCCAGCAGTGGGGAGGGTAGATTCTACAATGAGCAGTTCTTC. Translated, it gives CASSGEGRFYNEQFF. This chain uses TRBV2 with TRBJ2-1, with 7 bases aligning to TRBD2. The junction had 6 bases not matched to a gene; V was cut back by 4 bases and J by 3 bases. CDR1 SNHLY and CDR2 FYNNEI come from the germline V gene. The CDR3 contains 15 residues.

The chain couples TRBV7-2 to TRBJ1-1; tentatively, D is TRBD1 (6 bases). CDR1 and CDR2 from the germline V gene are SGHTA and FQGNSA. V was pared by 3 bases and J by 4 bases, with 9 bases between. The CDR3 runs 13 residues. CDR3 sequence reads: CASSLPDSTEAFF. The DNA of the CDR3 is TGTGCCAGCAGCTTGCCGGACAGCACTGAAGCTTTCTTT.